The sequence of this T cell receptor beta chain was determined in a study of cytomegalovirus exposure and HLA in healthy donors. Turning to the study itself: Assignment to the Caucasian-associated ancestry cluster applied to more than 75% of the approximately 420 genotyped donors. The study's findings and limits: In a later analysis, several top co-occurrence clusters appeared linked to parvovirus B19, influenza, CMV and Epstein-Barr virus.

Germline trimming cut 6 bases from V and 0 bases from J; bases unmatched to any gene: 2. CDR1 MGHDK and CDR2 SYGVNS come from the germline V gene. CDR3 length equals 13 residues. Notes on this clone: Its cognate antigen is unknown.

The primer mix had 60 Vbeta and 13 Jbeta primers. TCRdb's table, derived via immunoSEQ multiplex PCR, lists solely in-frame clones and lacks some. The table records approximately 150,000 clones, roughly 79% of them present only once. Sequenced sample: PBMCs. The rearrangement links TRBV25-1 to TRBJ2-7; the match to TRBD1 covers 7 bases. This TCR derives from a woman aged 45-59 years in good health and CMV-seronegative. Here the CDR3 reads CASRAGGSYEQYF. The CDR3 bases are TGTGCCAGCAGGGCAGGGGGCTCCTACGAGCAGTACTTC.